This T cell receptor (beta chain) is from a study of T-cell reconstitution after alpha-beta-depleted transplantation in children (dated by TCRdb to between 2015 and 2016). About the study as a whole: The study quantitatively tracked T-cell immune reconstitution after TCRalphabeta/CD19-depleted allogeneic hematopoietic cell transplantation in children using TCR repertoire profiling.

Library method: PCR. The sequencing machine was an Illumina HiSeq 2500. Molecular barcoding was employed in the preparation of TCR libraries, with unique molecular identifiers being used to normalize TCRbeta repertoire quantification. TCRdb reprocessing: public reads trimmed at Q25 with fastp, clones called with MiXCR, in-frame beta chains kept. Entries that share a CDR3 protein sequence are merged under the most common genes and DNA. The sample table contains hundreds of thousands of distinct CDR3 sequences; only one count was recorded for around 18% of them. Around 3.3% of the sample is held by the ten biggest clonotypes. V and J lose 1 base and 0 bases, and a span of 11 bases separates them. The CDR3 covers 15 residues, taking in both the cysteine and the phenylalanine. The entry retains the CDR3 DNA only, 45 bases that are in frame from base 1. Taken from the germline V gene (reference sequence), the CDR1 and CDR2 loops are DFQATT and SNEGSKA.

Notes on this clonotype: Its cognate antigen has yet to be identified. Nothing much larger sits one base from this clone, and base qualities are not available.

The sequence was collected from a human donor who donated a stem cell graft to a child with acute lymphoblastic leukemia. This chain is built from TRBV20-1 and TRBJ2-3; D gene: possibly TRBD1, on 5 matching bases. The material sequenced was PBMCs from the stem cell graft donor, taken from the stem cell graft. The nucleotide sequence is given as TGCAGTGCTAGAGTTTTAGGGGCTAGCACAGATACGCAGTATTTT. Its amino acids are CSARVLGASTDTQYF.